This T cell receptor beta chain derives from a study of T cells in Graves' hyperthyroidism and ophthalmopathy. Thyroid ultrasound and orbital computed tomography, with clinical symptoms and serum thyroxine and TRAb, informed diagnoses. Amplified TCR beta CDR3 regions derived from RNA transcripts. Carried out on the TCR CDR3, a first-round RT-PCR used the HTBI primer set. Using its own MiXCR run on the multiplex PCR reads, TCRdb lists one record per CDR3 protein. The sample comprises approximately 690,000 distinct CDR3 sequences, roughly 15% of which are singletons, and under 15% rests with the top ten. Worth noting for this clonotype: At one boundary the junction diverges from the germline segment, which might be a read error.

The clonotype comes from a woman aged 45-65 years with Graves' ophthalmopathy. Material: blood.

CDR3 nucleotides: TGTGCCAGTAGTATTTGGGGGTTGGACACTGTAGCTTTCTTT. This sequence encodes CASSIWGLDTVAFF. The chain joins TRBV19 to TRBJ1-1, with D maybe TRBD1 (5 bases). The CDR3 extends over 14 amino acids. The germline V gene has CDR1 LNHDA and CDR2 SQIVND (reference sequence).